The 7 T cell receptor beta chains below all came from one sample that was sequenced in a study of blood T cell repertoires in COVID-19. Profiled with immunoSEQ multiplex PCR; TCRdb holds only in-frame clones, not every one. The repertoire holds about 400,000 clones, with 70% to 90% as singletons. Sequenced: PBMCs or T cells enriched from blood (not recorded which). These receptors were taken from a woman aged 40-49 years with acute COVID-19.

The chain has TRBV4-1 and TRBJ2-5; D possibly corresponds to TRBD2 (6 bases). CDR3 length: 15 residues. The germline CDR1 and CDR2 sequences are MGHRA and YSYEKL. Trimming took off 4 bases at V and 2 bases at J, with 14 bases between the two ends. The CDR3 DNA follows: TGCGCCAGCAGCCGGGAGGAGCGGAGGCAAGAGACCCAGTACTTC. It is translated as CASSREERRQETQYF.

A single count supports this clone. The rearrangement uses TRBV5-8 and TRBJ1-4; tentatively, D is TRBD1 (5 bases). Trimming left V 4 bases short and J 0 bases short, with 10 bases between. Per germline, CDR1 SGHTS and CDR2 YDEGEE. This CDR3 contains 15 residues. The DNA for the CDR3 is TGTGCCAGCAGCGTGGGACGGGCAACTAATGAAAAACTGTTTTTT. Its protein product is CASSVGRATNEKLFF.

This chain joins TRBV5-8 and TRBJ1-1, with a weak D call TRBD1 (6 bases). Trimming left V 2 bases short and J 0 bases short, with 11 bases between. This CDR3 contains 15 residues. CDR1 SGHTS and CDR2 YDEGEE come from the germline V gene. The CDR3 nucleotides are TGTGCCAGCAGCTTTTCGGGGGGCGTGAACACTGAAGCTTTCTTT. Residues: CASSFSGGVNTEAFF.

As for this clone: In the same sample, other DNA sequences code for this CDR3. The chain combines TRBV2 with TRBJ1-1; no definite D call. Trimming stripped 1 base from V and 1 base from J, with 4 bases between. The CDR3 has 13 residues. In germline, CDR1 is SNHLY, CDR2 FYNNEI. The CDR3 bases are TGTGCCAGCAGTGAAGACAGGAACACTGAAGCTTTCTTT. Protein: CASSEDRNTEAFF.

The rearrangement links TRBV10-2 to TRBJ1-1; D remains ambiguous. Germline values: CDR1 WSHSY, CDR2 SAAADI. The CDR3 sequence is 11 residues long. The V end was cut by 5 bases, the J end by 6 bases, with 7 bases between. This chain's CDR3 is CASSPGAEAFF. The CDR3 DNA reads TGCGCCAGCAGTCCCGGTGCTGAAGCTTTCTTT.

This clone was detected a few times. The rearrangement joins TRBV19 to TRBJ1-6; the D is unclear. The CDR3 is 13 amino acids. V lost 4 bases and J 13 bases, leaving 14 bases between the germline ends. CDR1 and CDR2 (germline): LNHDA, SQIVND (reference sequence). This chain's CDR3 is CASSNREASPLHF. CDR3 nucleotides: TGTGCCAGTAGTAACCGCGAGGCTTCGCCCCTCCACTTT.

This clone was observed a few times. The V call is TRBV12-5, the J call TRBJ2-2; 11 nucleotides match TRBD2. The CDR3 has 17 amino acids. Trimming took 1 base from V and 4 from J; bases not matched to a gene: 5. Germline loops: CDR1 LGHNT, CDR2 FRNRAP. The CDR3 DNA reads as TGTGCTAGTGGTTTGGGCTTAGCGGGGGGGCTCACCGGGGAGCTGTTTTTT. Amino acid sequence: CASGLGLAGGLTGELFF.